The 22 T cell receptor beta chains presented below share a single source sample, sequenced in a study of CD8+ T cells in alopecia areata. As to treatment: oral pan-JAK inhibitor, 5-10 mg twice daily. In each case, RNA was isolated and then reverse transcribed into cDNA as the sequencing template. Assay used: immunoSEQ multiplex PCR; TCRdb lists only in-frame clones, some missing. The table has 40,000 to 45,000 clones, 80% to 95% seen once. The sequencing used CD8+ T cells sorted from blood, collected at week 24, from a patient treated with tofacitinib. The receptors here all came from a human donor with alopecia areata.

The rearrangement joins TRBV5-6 to TRBJ2-3, with 10 nucleotides matching TRBD1. The germline V gene encodes CDR1 SGHDT and CDR2 YYEEEE. V shed 0 bases, J shed 4 bases, and the junction held 8 bases outside the gene matches. The CDR3 loop spans 17 amino acids. The CDR3 nucleotides read TGTGCCAGCAGCTTGGCGGCGTTCGGGACAGGGGCAGATACGCAGTATTTT. Translating it yields CASSLAAFGTGADTQYF.

V and J are TRBV29-1 and TRBJ2-1; a possible D gene is TRBD1 (6 bases). The CDR3 is 11 residues long. Germline V CDR1 and CDR2: SQVTM, ANQGSEA. V lost 6 bases, J lost 6 bases, and 9 bases lay in between. The CDR3 loop is CSVRTVNEQFF. The CDR3 DNA reads TGCAGCGTGAGGACAGTCAATGAGCAGTTCTTC.

J is TRBJ2-2 and V is TRBV29-1, with D perhaps matching TRBD2 (6 bases). The CDR3 contains 13 residues. From germline, CDR1 is SQVTM and CDR2 ANQGSEA. With 6 bases removed from V and 1 base from J, the gap between germline ends came to 9 bases. This CDR3 reads CSVGGRNTGELFF. The CDR3 nucleotides are TGCAGCGTGGGAGGAAGGAACACCGGGGAGCTGTTTTTT.

The chain carries TRBV7-9 and TRBJ2-7, with D uncertain. The V gene lost 5 bases and the J gene lost 0 bases, with 8 bases spanning the gap. Per germline, CDR1 SEHNR and CDR2 FQNEAQ (reference sequence). The CDR3 is 13 residues long. The CDR3 reads CASSETASYEQYF. In nucleotides, the CDR3 is TGTGCCAGCAGCGAGACCGCCTCCTACGAGCAGTACTTC.

The genes are TRBV28 and TRBJ2-1; D remains ambiguous. Germline V CDR1 and CDR2: MDHEN, SYDVKM. The CDR3 sequence is 14 residues long. Trimming stripped 2 bases from V and 3 bases from J, with 8 bases between. The CDR3 region is CASSLRENYNEQFF. The CDR3 coding sequence is TGTGCCAGCAGTTTAAGAGAAAACTACAATGAGCAGTTCTTC.

With regard to this clone: Its ends do not fully match the called genes, so a read error is possible. Distinct nucleotide sequences in the sample also encode this CDR3. This chain connects TRBV28 to TRBJ2-5; D unclear. The CDR3 contains 11 residues. Germline CDR1 is MDHEN and CDR2 is SYDVKM. This chain's CDR3 is CASSSEETQYF. The CDR3 DNA reads as TGCGCCAGCAGTTCAGAAGAGACCCAGTACTTC. Combining the CDR3 with reference TRBV28 and TRBJ2-5 gives the whole variable domain DVKVTQSSRYLVKRTGEKVFLECVQDMDHENMFWYRQDPGLGLRLIYFSYDVKMKEKGDIPEGYSVSREKKERFSLILESASTNQTSMYLCASSSEETQYFGPGTRLLVL.

This rearrangement joins TRBV9 to TRBJ2-5; no definite D call. The end of the DNA fits TRBJ2-7 better, so the J call may be wrong. The CDR3 runs 14 residues. Germline lookup yields CDR1 SGDLS and CDR2 YYNGEE. The DNA for the CDR3 is TGTGCCAGCAGCTCGAAACATTCCTCCTACGAGCAGTACTTC. Residues: CASSSKHSSYEQYF.

The chain joins TRBV29-1 to TRBJ2-1; D is undetermined. From germline, CDR1 is SQVTM and CDR2 ANQGSEA. The CDR3 spans 14 residues. Trimming removed 4 bases from V and 5 bases from J, with 15 bases in between. The CDR3 nucleotides read TGCAGCGTTGGAGGCCGCGACTCAAACAATGAGCAGTTCTTC. It translates to CSVGGRDSNNEQFF.

Notes on this clone: The conserved final phenylalanine or tryptophan is absent from the CDR3, which likely points to a read error. This chain joins TRBV6-5 and TRBJ2-7; D remains ambiguous. Germline values: CDR1 MNHEY, CDR2 SVGAGI. V shed 2 bases and J shed 5 bases, with 13 bases lying between them. The CDR3 spans 14 residues. The CDR3 DNA follows: TGTGCCAGCAGTTACGGTAGTAGGGCCGACGAGCAGTACTCC. Its protein is CASSYGSRADEQYS.

This clone came up once. V and J are TRBV13 and TRBJ2-2; weak D call: TRBD1 (5 bases). CDR1 and CDR2 from the germline V gene are PRHDT and FYEKMQ (reference sequence). The ends were cut back, 3 bases at V and 3 bases at J, with 20 bases in the middle. The CDR3 spans 18 residues. CDR3 residues: CASSLAMTAYQDTGELFF. CDR3 DNA sequence: TGTGCCAGCAGCTTGGCTATGACAGCATATCAGGACACCGGGGAGCTGTTTTTT.

The chain recombines TRBV28 with TRBJ2-7; a weak D match, TRBD1 (5 bases). This CDR3 spans 15 amino acids. Trimming left V 5 bases short and J 0 bases short, with 14 bases between. The germline V gene has CDR1 MDHEN and CDR2 SYDVKM. The CDR3: CASSPLLGVSYEQYF. Here the CDR3 DNA reads TGTGCCAGCAGTCCCCTATTAGGGGTCTCCTACGAGCAGTACTTC.

The V and J genes are TRBV30 and TRBJ2-1, with a tentative D call TRBD1 (8 bases). V was trimmed by 5 bases and J by 6 bases, leaving 17 bases between them. The CDR3 totals 14 residues. Germline CDR1 GTSNPN, CDR2 SVGIG (reference sequence). The chain's CDR3 is CAWVDRGLRNEQFF. In DNA form, the CDR3 reads TGTGCCTGGGTCGACAGGGGACTACGCAATGAGCAGTTCTTC.

V gene TRBV4-1 combines with J gene TRBJ2-1; 12 positions agree with TRBD2. CDR3 length: 17 amino acids. Trimming at V came to 0 bases and at J to 6 bases, leaving 6 bases not matched to a gene. Germline-derived CDR1 and CDR2 are MGHRA and YSYEKL. The CDR3 sequence is CASSQDPPSGGGNEQFF. The DNA for the CDR3 is TGCGCCAGCAGCCAAGATCCCCCTAGCGGGGGGGGCAATGAGCAGTTCTTC.

The chain carries TRBV6-5 and TRBJ2-5; D gene unclear. Deletions cut 4 bases from V and 1 base from J, with 10 bases between. Per the germline V gene, CDR1 is MNHEY and CDR2 is SVGAGI. The CDR3 runs 14 residues. The CDR3 DNA reads TGTGCCAGCAGTTGGGAACCGCGCCAAGAGACCCAGTACTTC. This sequence encodes CASSWEPRQETQYF.

A single count supports this clone. The V and J genes are TRBV18 and TRBJ2-1, with D maybe TRBD1 (6 bases). Trimming took off 4 bases at V and 0 bases at J, with 13 bases between the two ends. The CDR3 is 16 residues long. Germline V lookup: CDR1 KGHSH, CDR2 LQKENI. CDR3 DNA: TGTGCCAGCTCACACTCCGGGACACGCTCCTACAATGAGCAGTTCTTC. This gives the protein CASSHSGTRSYNEQFF.

This chain links TRBV7-8 with TRBJ2-5; D remains unclear. Trimming removed 3 bases from V and 4 bases from J, with 21 bases in between. Germline-derived CDR1 and CDR2 are SGHVS and FQNEAQ. This CDR3 has 17 amino acids. The CDR3 DNA is TGTGCCAGCAGCTTGGCATCTCCGATAGATTTCGGAGAGACCCAGTACTTC. Protein product: CASSLASPIDFGETQYF.

CDR3 sequence (DNA): TGCGCCAGCGAGGGACAGGGGGCGCACGAGCAGTACTTC. This sequence encodes CASEGQGAHEQYF. The chain has TRBV10-2 and TRBJ2-7; TRBD1 matches at 12 bases. Losses at the gene ends were 8 bases for V and 5 bases for J; bases not matched to a gene: 4. The CDR3 sequence is 13 residues long. The germline V gene has CDR1 WSHSY and CDR2 SAAADI.

The J gene is TRBJ1-5, the V gene TRBV4-1; D might be TRBD1 (6 bases). The CDR3 loop spans 16 amino acids. The V gene lost 2 bases and the J gene lost 8 bases, with 19 bases spanning the gap. Germline V gene data show CDR1 as MGHRA and CDR2 as YSYEKL. The CDR3 DNA sequence: TGCGCCAGCAGCCAACTTTCGGACAGAAACGAGGAGCCCCAGCATTTT. Its protein product is CASSQLSDRNEEPQHF.

The chain combines TRBV29-1 with TRBJ1-1; D perhaps matches TRBD1 (6 bases). The CDR3 loop spans 13 amino acids. Deletions cut 8 bases from V and 1 base from J, with 14 bases between. Looked up from germline, CDR1 is SQVTM and CDR2 is ANQGSEA. In nucleotides, the CDR3 is TGCAGCTTCACCGGGACAACGAACACTGAAGCTTTCTTT. Translating it yields CSFTGTTNTEAFF.

In this sample, this clone turned up once. The chain has TRBV19 and TRBJ2-3, with D possibly TRBD2 on 6 matching bases. CDR1 and CDR2 from the germline V gene are LNHDA and SQIVND (reference sequence). The ends were cut back, 7 bases at V and 4 bases at J, with 15 bases in the middle. The CDR3 spans 14 residues. The CDR3 DNA reads as TGTGCCAGTACGTCAAGTGGAGGGGCAGATACGCAGTATTTT. Amino acid sequence: CASTSSGGADTQYF.

The chain has TRBV11-2 and TRBJ2-1, with 8 nucleotides matching TRBD1. V shed 3 bases and J 5 bases; nucleotides not matched to a gene: 6. Germline assignment: CDR1 SGHAT and CDR2 FQNNGV. There are 15 residues in the CDR3. CDR3 in DNA: TGTGCCAGCAGCTTTAAGCCGGGACAGGACAATGAGCAGTTCTTC. This encodes CASSFKPGQDNEQFF.

This clone has just a few counts. The V and J genes are TRBV28 and TRBJ2-3, with D maybe TRBD2 (5 bases). The CDR3 sequence is 13 residues long. CDR1 and CDR2 (germline): MDHEN, SYDVKM. V lost 5 bases and J 2 bases, leaving 8 bases between the germline ends. CDR3 residues: CASSAGLTDTQYF. CDR3 nucleotides: TGTGCCAGCAGTGCGGGCCTCACAGATACGCAGTATTTT.